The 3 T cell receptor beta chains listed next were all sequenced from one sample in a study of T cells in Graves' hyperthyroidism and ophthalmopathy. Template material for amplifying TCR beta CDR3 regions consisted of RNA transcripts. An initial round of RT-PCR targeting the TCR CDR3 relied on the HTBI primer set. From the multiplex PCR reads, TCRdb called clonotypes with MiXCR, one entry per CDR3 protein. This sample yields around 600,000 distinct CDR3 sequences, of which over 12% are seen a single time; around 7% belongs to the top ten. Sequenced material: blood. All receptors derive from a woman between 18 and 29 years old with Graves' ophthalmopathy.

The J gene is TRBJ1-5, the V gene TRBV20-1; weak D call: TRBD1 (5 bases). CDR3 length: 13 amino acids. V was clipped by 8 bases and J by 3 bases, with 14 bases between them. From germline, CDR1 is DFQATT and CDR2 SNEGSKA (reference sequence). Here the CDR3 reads CSFGRDPNQPQHF. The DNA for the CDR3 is TGCAGTTTCGGTCGGGACCCCAATCAGCCCCAGCATTTT.

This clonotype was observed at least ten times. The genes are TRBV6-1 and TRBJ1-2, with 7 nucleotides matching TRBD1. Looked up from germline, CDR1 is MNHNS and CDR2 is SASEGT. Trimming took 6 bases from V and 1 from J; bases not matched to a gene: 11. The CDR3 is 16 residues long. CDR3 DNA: TGTGCCAGCAGGCCTGGGACAGCGATTCTTAACTATGGCTACACCTTC. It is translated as CASRPGTAILNYGYTF.

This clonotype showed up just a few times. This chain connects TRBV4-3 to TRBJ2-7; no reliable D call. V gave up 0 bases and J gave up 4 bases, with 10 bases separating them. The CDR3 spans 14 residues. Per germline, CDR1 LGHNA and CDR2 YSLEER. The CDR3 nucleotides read TGCGCCAGCAGCCAAGAATCCGGCTTTTACGAGCAGTACTTC. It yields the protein CASSQESGFYEQYF.